A single sample is the source of the 22 T cell receptor beta chains below, sequenced in a study of CD8+CD57+ T cells in acquired aplastic anemia (dated by TCRdb to the late 2010s). Flow cytometry had shown CD8+CD57+ cell expansion in the patients selected for sequencing. The sequencer listed for this sample is Illumina HiSeq 2000. Genomic DNA was used as template for profiling of TCR beta VDJ combinations and CDR3 sequences. TCRdb cleaned the public reads at Q25 with fastp, built clones with MiXCR and kept in-frame beta chains. Rows merge per CDR3 protein into single entries with the most common DNA and genes. This sample holds a few hundred thousand distinct CDR3 sequences; approximately 79% were observed only once. 40% to 55% of the sample lies in the top ten. Sequencing was performed on sorted CD4+, CD8+, or CD8+CD57+ T cells (not recorded which) from PBMCs. The origin of the receptors is a human donor with aplastic anemia.

Details on this clonotype: The missing conserved phenylalanine or tryptophan at the end of this CDR3 makes a read error likely. The limits of the CDR3 on the DNA are not certain, so only TCRdb's listed CDR3 is given. The chain is built from TRBV7-9 and TRBJ2-3; TRBD1 was called by the table and not checked on the DNA. Germline-derived CDR1 and CDR2 are SEHNR and FQNEAQ (reference sequence). Ends included, the CDR3 has 13 residues. CDR3 loop: CASSLGGNNQPQH.

Worth noting for this clonotype: The missing conserved phenylalanine or tryptophan at the end of this CDR3 makes a read error likely. No DNA is shown, since the ends of the CDR3 on it are uncertain; the CDR3 is the one TCRdb lists. The V and J genes are TRBV7-2 and TRBJ2-7; the D segment call TRBD2 is taken from the table without a DNA check. The germline V gene has CDR1 SGHTA and CDR2 FQGNSA. The CDR3 contains 12 residues when both ends are counted. The CDR3 sequence is CASSLAGGDHNL.

About this clonotype: Germline and junction disagree at one end, which may indicate a read error. The genes are TRBV5-1 and TRBJ2-3, with 7 positions matching TRBD1. CDR3 length: 15 amino acids. Germline V gives CDR1 SGHRS, CDR2 YFSETQ. This chain's CDR3 is CASSSRNRGLDTQYF. DNA of the CDR3: TGTGCCAGCAGCTCACGGAACAGGGGCTTAGATACGCAGTATTTT.

With regard to this clonotype: At one end the junction does not follow the germline gene, possibly because of a read error. The V call is TRBV9, the J call TRBJ2-3; D remains unclear. Germline assignment: CDR1 SGDLS and CDR2 YYNGEE. The CDR3 is 13 amino acids. In DNA, the CDR3 is TGTGCCAGCGGCGTAGGGTCAGAAAAGCAGTATTATTTT. Its translation: CASGVGSEKQYYF.

Concerning this clonotype: The conserved closing phenylalanine or tryptophan is absent in this CDR3, likely reflecting a read error. It is unclear where the CDR3 begins or ends on the DNA, so no DNA is shown, and the CDR3 is as TCRdb lists it. The chain employs TRBV10-3 and TRBJ1-4. Germline V CDR1 and CDR2: ENHRY, SYGVKD. Inclusive of both ends, the CDR3 amounts to 9 amino acids. The CDR3 sequence: CAISDVRGG.

The chain joins TRBV5-5 to TRBJ2-2, with unresolved D. This CDR3 is 12 amino acids long. CDR1 is SGHKS, CDR2 YYEKEE, per germline (reference sequence). V lost 2 bases and J 6 bases, leaving 5 bases between the germline ends. The CDR3 protein is CASSFVAGELFF. CDR3 DNA sequence: TGTGCCAGCAGCTTCGTCGCCGGGGAGCTGTTTTTT.

In its sample, this clonotype was seen once. The CDR3 protein is CASSFHGGCYALYYEQYV. DNA of the CDR3: TGTGCCAGCAGCTTTCACGGGGGTTGCTACGCGCTTTACTACGAGCAGTACGTC. This chain joins TRBV7-9 and TRBJ2-7, with D possibly matching TRBD2 (6 bases). In germline, CDR1 is SEHNR, CDR2 FQNEAQ (reference sequence). The V and J ends lost 3 bases and 3 bases respectively, with 24 bases between them. This CDR3 is 18 amino acids long.

A word on this clonotype: A read error may account for a junction end that differs from germline. The chain is built from TRBV7-9 and TRBJ1-2; maybe TRBD1 (5 bases). The CDR3 sequence is 15 residues long. Germline values: CDR1 SEHNR, CDR2 FQNEAQ (reference sequence). The CDR3 is CASSFKGGDDYGYTF. CDR3 nucleotides: TGCGCCAGCAGCTTCAAAGGAGGGGACGACTATGGCTACACCTTC.

A note on this clonotype: An end of the junction differs from the germline gene, which may be a read error. The CDR3 DNA reads as TGTGTCAGCAGCTTAGATCTGACAGGGAGCGATGAGCAGTTCTTC. This translates into CVSSLDLTGSDEQFF. The chain employs TRBV11-3 and TRBJ2-1; 7 bases map to TRBD1. This CDR3 has 15 residues. Per germline, CDR1 SGHNT and CDR2 YENEEA.

Concerning this clonotype itself: The junction shows a germline mismatch at one end, possibly a read error. The V and J genes are TRBV5-6 and TRBJ1-5; D call uncertain. CDR1 is SGHDT, CDR2 YYEEEE, per germline. The CDR3 sequence is 13 residues long. The CDR3: CASILTEAQPQHF. Written as DNA, the CDR3 is TGTGCCAGCATCTTGACGGAGGCTCAGCCCCAGCATTTT.

This clonotype was detected only once. This chain joins TRBV7-2 and TRBJ1-2, with D unclear. The CDR3 sequence is 16 residues long. V lost 5 bases to trimming and J lost 11 bases, with 27 bases between them. Germline loops: CDR1 SGHTA, CDR2 FQGNSA. The CDR3 region is CASSAESGAPLHFYTF. Here the CDR3 DNA reads TGTGCCAGCAGCGCGGAGAGTGGCGCACCCCTCCACTTTTACACCTTC.

Regarding this clonotype: Compared with germline, one end of the junction differs, possibly owing to a read error. This chain uses TRBV6-4 with TRBJ2-2; D tentatively fits TRBD1 or TRBD2 (5 bases each). Germline assignment: CDR1 MRHNA and CDR2 SNTAGT. The CDR3 contains 15 residues. CDR3 bases: TGTGCTAGCAGGGACCCGGACCAGAACACCGGGGAGCTGTTTTTT. Its protein is CASRDPDQNTGELFF.

The V and J genes are TRBV5-1 and TRBJ1-2; no clear D. Trimming took off 3 bases at V and 1 base at J, with 13 bases between the two ends. This CDR3 has 15 residues. Germline V lookup: CDR1 SGHRS, CDR2 YFSETQ. The CDR3 is CASSSTGGINYGYTF. For the CDR3, the DNA is TGCGCCAGCAGCTCGACGGGAGGGATTAACTATGGCTACACCTTC. Drawing the rest from reference TRBV5-1 and TRBJ1-2, the complete variable domain is KAGVTQTPRYLIKTRGQQVTLSCSPISGHRSVSWYQQTPGQGLQFLFEYFSETQRNKGNFPGRFSGRQFSNSRSEMNVSTLELGDSALYLCASSSTGGINYGYTFGSGTRLTVV.

The chain carries TRBV7-8 and TRBJ2-1; D may be TRBD2 (5 bases). CDR1 and CDR2 from the germline V gene are SGHVS and FQNEAQ. Trimming shortened V by 2 bases and J by 8 bases, and 19 bases separated the two germline ends. This CDR3 has 16 amino acids. CDR3 DNA sequence: TGTGCCAGCAGCTTACCGAGAAGCGGCGATACCCATGAGCAGTTCTTC. Residues: CASSLPRSGDTHEQFF.

Many counts were recorded for this clonotype. The chain uses TRBV9 and TRBJ1-1; TRBD1 is a possible D gene (6 bases). The CDR3 consists of 15 residues. Per the germline V gene, CDR1 is SGDLS and CDR2 is YYNGEE. Trimming pared 3 bases from V and 1 base from J, leaving 13 bases between. CDR3 coding DNA: TGTGCCAGCAGCGGGGGGGGGGCTGGGAACACTGAAGCTTTCTTT. Protein sequence: CASSGGGAGNTEAFF. Filled out from reference TRBV9 and TRBJ1-1, the complete variable domain reads DSGVTQTPKHLITATGQRVTLRCSPRSGDLSVYWYQQSLDQGLQFLIQYYNGEERAKGNILERFSAQQFPDLHSELNLSSLELGDSALYFCASSGGGAGNTEAFFGQGTRLTVV.

The gene calls are TRBV10-3 and TRBJ2-5, with D perhaps TRBD2 (6 bases). Trimming left V 4 bases short and J 11 bases short, with 20 bases between. CDR1 ENHRY and CDR2 SYGVKD come from the germline V gene. The length of the CDR3 is 14 residues. This CDR3 is CAISVGRGGATQYF. The DNA of the CDR3 is TGTGCCATCAGTGTGGGCAGAGGCGGGGCGACGCAGTACTTC.

Comment on this clonotype: A read error may account for a junction end that differs from germline. This chain joins TRBV7-9 and TRBJ1-1, with D possibly matching TRBD1 (5 bases). The V gene's germline CDR1 is SEHNR and CDR2 FQNEAQ (reference sequence). The CDR3 totals 18 residues. As DNA, the CDR3 is TGTGCCACCAGCAGTACAGCCGGGACCACATACTTCGGGACTGAAGCTTTCTTT. Protein sequence: CATSSTAGTTYFGTEAFF.

Concerning this clonotype itself: A much larger clone sits a single nucleotide away, making a read error possible. The chain couples TRBV5-4 to TRBJ2-5; TRBD2 agrees at 7 bases. Germline loops: CDR1 SGHNT, CDR2 YYREEE (reference sequence). The CDR3 contains 14 residues. CDR3 nucleotides: TGTGCCAACAGCTTTACTAGCGACCAAGAGACCCAGTACTTC. It encodes CANSFTSDQETQYF.

V gene TRBV9 combines with J gene TRBJ2-5; tentatively, D is TRBD2 (5 bases). The CDR3 length is 14 residues. V gave up 9 bases and J gave up 4 bases, with 19 bases separating them. The germline V gene encodes CDR1 SGDLS and CDR2 YYNGEE. CDR3 nucleotide sequence: TGTGCCACCAGTGAGTGCTCTAGCACAGAGACCCAGTACTTC. It translates to CATSECSSTETQYF.

This clonotype was counted once. The genes are TRBV7-9 and TRBJ2-6, with 8 positions matching TRBD2. The trim removed 7 bases at V and 16 bases at J, leaving 21 bases unmatched. This CDR3 has 16 amino acids. CDR1 is SEHNR, CDR2 FQNEAQ, per germline (reference sequence). As DNA, the CDR3 is TGTGCCAGCATCCGGGGGGGGACTGGGGCCAACATCCTGCTGACTTTC. It codes for CASIRGGTGANILLTF. Full variable domain (rest looked up from reference TRBV7-9 and TRBJ2-6): DTGVSQNPRHKITKRGQNVTFRCDPISEHNRLYWYRQTLGQGPEFLTYFQNEAQLEKSRLLSDRFSAERPKGSFSTLEIQRTEQGDSAMYLCASIRGGTGANILLTFGAGSRLTVL.

A remark on this clonotype: Since the CDR3 does not end with the conserved phenylalanine or tryptophan, this likely comes from a read error. The J gene is TRBJ2-4, the V gene TRBV7-3; D is ambiguous. Germline V CDR1 and CDR2: SGHTA, FQGTGA. With 8 bases removed from V and 12 bases from J, the gap between germline ends came to 17 bases. The CDR3 is 12 amino acids. CDR3 amino acids: CASGVHPDGQYL. CDR3 nucleotides: TGTGCCAGCGGCGTACATCCAGACGGTCAGTACCTC.

This chain connects TRBV7-9 to TRBJ2-2, with D perhaps TRBD2 (6 bases). V lost 5 bases and J 16 bases, leaving 29 bases between the germline ends. The germline V gene has CDR1 SEHNR and CDR2 FQNEAQ (reference sequence). CDR3 length: 16 amino acids. DNA of the CDR3: TGTGCCAGCAGCCTACGAGGCGGAGGGAACCCCGGGGTGCCGTTTTTT. It translates to CASSLRGGGNPGVPFF.